This entry is about one T cell receptor beta chain. Per the germline V gene, CDR1 is DFQATT and CDR2 is SNEGSKA (reference sequence). J gave up 5 bases and V 0 bases, and 14 bases lay outside the gene matches. This CDR3 region has 17 residues. These data originate in a study of T-cell reconstitution after alpha-beta-depleted transplantation in children. For TCRbeta, the library was prepared with unique molecular identifiers. TCRdb itself ran the PCR reads through MiXCR, one entry per CDR3 protein. The sample gives about 500,000 distinct CDR3 sequences, 30% to 35% of which show up once; less than 2.5% is in the top ten.

This chain joins TRBV20-1 and TRBJ2-7; 9 bases align to TRBD2. This receptor was obtained from a human donor who donated a stem cell graft to a child with aplastic anemia. The sequenced sample was PBMCs from the stem cell graft donor, obtained from the stem cell graft. CDR3 in amino acids: CSARERGAGGPRHEQYF. The CDR3 nucleotides read TGCAGTGCTAGAGAACGGGGCGCGGGAGGGCCTCGCCACGAGCAGTACTTC.